This T cell receptor beta chain was documented in a study of T cell changes during pregnancy in multiple sclerosis. The assay was immunoSEQ multiplex PCR, and TCRdb's table has in-frame clones only and misses some. The sample carries tens of thousands of clones, 80% to 95% recorded once. Germline V gives CDR1 SGHTA, CDR2 FQGNSA. The CDR3 is made up of 14 amino acids. V lost 5 bases, J lost 1 base, and 3 bases stayed unmatched. The clonotype was recovered from a female donor with multiple sclerosis, enrolled in a pregnancy study. The rearrangement uses TRBV7-2 and TRBJ1-1, with 8 positions matching TRBD1. Sequences were derived from peripheral blood, sampled in the second trimester of pregnancy. CDR3 region: CASSLQGGNTEAFF. The CDR3 nucleotides are TGTGCCAGCAGCCTACAGGGGGGGAACACTGAAGCTTTCTTT.